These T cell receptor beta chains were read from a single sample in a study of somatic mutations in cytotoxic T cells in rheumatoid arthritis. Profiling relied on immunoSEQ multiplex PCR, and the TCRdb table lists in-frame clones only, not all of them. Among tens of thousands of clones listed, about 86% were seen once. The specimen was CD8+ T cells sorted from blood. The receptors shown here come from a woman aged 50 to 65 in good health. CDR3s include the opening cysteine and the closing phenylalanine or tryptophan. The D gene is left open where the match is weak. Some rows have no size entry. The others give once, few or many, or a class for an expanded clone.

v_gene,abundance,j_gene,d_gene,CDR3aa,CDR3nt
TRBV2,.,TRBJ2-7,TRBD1,CASSEFKGAHEQYF,TGTGCCAGCAGTGAATTTAAGGGGGCCCACGAGCAGTACTTC
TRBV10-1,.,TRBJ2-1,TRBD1,CASSYLVPTGGRHNEQFF,TGCGCCAGCAGTTACCTCGTACCGACAGGGGGCAGGCACAATGAGCAGTTCTTC
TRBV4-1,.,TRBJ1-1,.,CASSSDGGGAFF,TGCGCCAGCAGCAGTGATGGGGGGGGAGCTTTCTTT
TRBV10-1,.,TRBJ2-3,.,CASSGADRRGFAGTDTQYF,TGCGCCAGCAGTGGAGCCGACAGGCGTGGTTTCGCTGGCACAGATACGCAGTATTTT
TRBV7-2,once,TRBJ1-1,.,CASSTWTEGTEAFF,TGTGCCAGCAGCACTTGGACAGAAGGGACGGAAGCTTTCTTT
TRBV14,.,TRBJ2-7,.,CASSQGEDEQYF,TGTGCCAGCAGCCAAGGGGAAGACGAGCAGTACTTC
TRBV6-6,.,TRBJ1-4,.,CASSYSTATNEKLFF,TGTGCCAGCAGTTACTCCACTGCAACTAATGAAAAACTGTTTTTT
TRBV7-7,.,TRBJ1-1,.,CASSLRQEYMNTEAFF,TGTGCTAGCAGCTTAAGACAGGAGTACATGAACACTGAAGCTTTCTTT
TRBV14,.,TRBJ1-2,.,CASSQEGSGNYGYTF,TGTGCCAGCAGCCAAGAAGGTTCGGGGAACTATGGCTACACCTTC
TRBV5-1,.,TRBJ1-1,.,CASSPLYQGDTEAFF,TGCGCCAGCAGCCCCCTTTATCAGGGCGACACTGAAGCTTTCTTT
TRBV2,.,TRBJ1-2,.,CASSGGNYGYTF,TGTGCCAGCAGTGGCGGGAACTATGGCTACACCTTC
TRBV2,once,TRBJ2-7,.,CASSADRIYEQYF,TGTGCCAGCAGTGCCGACAGGATCTACGAGCAGTACTTC
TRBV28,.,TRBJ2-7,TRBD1,CASSSSTQGALYEQYF,TGTGCCAGCAGTTCATCGACTCAGGGGGCTCTCTACGAGCAGTACTTC
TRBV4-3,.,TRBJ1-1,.,CASSQGTGKVTREAFF,TGCGCCAGCAGCCAGGGGACCGGGAAAGTAACCCGTGAAGCTTTCTTT
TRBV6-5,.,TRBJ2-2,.,CASSPVARRTGELFF,TGTGCCAGCAGCCCAGTAGCACGAAGGACCGGGGAGCTGTTTTTT
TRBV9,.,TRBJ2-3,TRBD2,CASSVASGGADTQYF,TGTGCCAGCAGCGTAGCTAGCGGGGGGGCAGATACGCAGTATTTT
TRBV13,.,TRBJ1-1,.,CASSLGQYTEAFF,TGTGCCAGCAGCTTAGGACAATACACTGAAGCTTTCTTT
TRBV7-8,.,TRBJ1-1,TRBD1,CASRTGNTEAFF,TGTGCCAGCCGGACAGGGAACACTGAAGCTTTCTTT
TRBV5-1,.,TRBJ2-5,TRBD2,CASSPGSPVAGTETQYF,TGCGCCAGCAGCCCTGGATCCCCAGTAGCGGGGACAGAGACCCAGTACTTC